The 13 T cell receptor beta chains in this list originate from one sample, sequenced in a study of OX40 agonist ivuxolimab in advanced cancers. TCRdb's copy holds only in-frame clones and misses some; the assay was immunoSEQ multiplex PCR. The top ten clones hold 2% to 2.5% of a sample with roughly 70,000 clones, around 90% of them seen once. The starting material was CD4+ or CD8+ T cells sorted from blood, obtained in a trial of the OX40 agonist ivuxolimab. These receptor sequences come from an adult with an advanced solid tumor such as melanoma, head and neck, liver or kidney cancer.

V gene TRBV6-1 combines with J gene TRBJ1-2; D perhaps matches TRBD1 (5 bases). Germline CDR1 MNHNS, CDR2 SASEGT. Trimming stripped 3 bases from V and 4 bases from J, with 12 bases between. The CDR3 runs 14 residues. CDR3 sequence: CASSDPGAAYGYTF. Written as DNA, the CDR3 is TGTGCCAGCAGTGACCCTGGGGCGGCCTATGGCTACACCTTC.

The chain is built from TRBV6-1 and TRBJ1-3, with D possibly matching TRBD1 (5 bases). Trimming took off 6 bases at V and 4 bases at J, with 13 bases between the two ends. Germline V lookup: CDR1 MNHNS, CDR2 SASEGT. The CDR3 consists of 14 residues. CDR3 nucleotides: TGTGCCAGCAGGATATCGGGACTAGGAAACACCATATATTTT. Amino acid sequence: CASRISGLGNTIYF.

This rearrangement joins TRBV18 to TRBJ1-6, with a tentative D call TRBD1 (6 bases). Germline V CDR1 and CDR2: KGHSH, LQKENI. V was shortened by 9 bases and J by 3 bases, with 12 bases between the two germline ends. The CDR3 is made up of 14 amino acids. CDR3 DNA: TGTGCCAGTCACGAAGGGGGCTATAATTCACCCCTCCACTTT. Amino acids: CASHEGGYNSPLHF.

The V and J genes are TRBV11-2 and TRBJ1-4; D gene ambiguous. This CDR3 region has 14 residues. Trimming took 7 bases from V and 6 from J, leaving 15 bases between them. Germline lookup yields CDR1 SGHAT and CDR2 FQNNGV. CDR3 protein: CASTALGFDEKLFF. The CDR3 DNA reads TGTGCCAGCACCGCCTTGGGGTTTGATGAAAAACTGTTTTTT.

V and J are TRBV7-9 and TRBJ2-2; 11 bases line up with TRBD1. From germline, CDR1 is SEHNR and CDR2 FQNEAQ (reference sequence). Unmatched junction bases numbered 9, after V lost 4 bases and J lost 5 bases. The CDR3 length is 17 residues. Here the CDR3 reads CASSSRDRGVVTGELFF. The CDR3 DNA sequence: TGTGCCAGCAGCTCCCGGGACAGGGGGGTTGTAACCGGGGAGCTGTTTTTT.

J is TRBJ1-1 and V is TRBV19, with D tentatively TRBD1 (6 bases). The CDR3 spans 14 residues. Germline V gene sequence: CDR1 LNHDA, CDR2 SQIVND (reference sequence). Between the trimmed V and J ends, which lost 4 bases and 4 bases, there was a span of 13 bases. The CDR3 sequence: CASSTGRGATEAFF. Written as DNA, the CDR3 is TGTGCCAGTAGTACCGGGAGGGGGGCCACTGAAGCTTTCTTT.

The V gene is TRBV27, the J gene TRBJ2-1; D is perhaps TRBD2 (6 bases). Per the germline V gene, CDR1 is MNHEY and CDR2 is SMNVEV (reference sequence). The CDR3 loop spans 15 amino acids. V dropped 6 bases and J dropped 8 bases, with 20 bases sitting between them. CDR3 DNA sequence: TGTGCCAGCAGCTCCCCCGGGGCGGGGAAACATGAGCAGTTCTTC. Its protein product is CASSSPGAGKHEQFF.

V and J are TRBV28 and TRBJ1-4; weak D call: TRBD1 (6 bases). The CDR3 sequence is 15 residues long. V was shortened by 7 bases and J by 6 bases, with 18 bases between the two germline ends. Germline-derived CDR1 and CDR2 are MDHEN and SYDVKM. CDR3 DNA: TGTGCCAGCACCCAGGGGACCAGGGAGGATGAAAAACTGTTTTTT. This translates into CASTQGTREDEKLFF.

In its sample, this clone was seen a few times. V gene TRBV19 combines with J gene TRBJ2-7; D not certain. The V end lost 5 bases, the J end lost 3 bases, and 14 bases lay between the germline ends. Germline values: CDR1 LNHDA, CDR2 SQIVND (reference sequence). The CDR3 runs 14 residues. The CDR3 spells CASSPRPINYEQYF. The CDR3, as DNA: TGTGCCAGTAGTCCCCGACCCATCAACTACGAGCAGTACTTC. The whole variable domain, remainder taken from reference TRBV19 and TRBJ2-7, is DGGITQSPKYLFRKEGQNVTLSCEQNLNHDAMYWYRQDPGQGLRLIYYSQIVNDFQKGDIAEGYSVSREKKESFPLTVTSAQKNPTAFYLCASSPRPINYEQYFGPGTRLTVT.

The CDR3 reads CASSWERGIGELFF. The CDR3 coding sequence is TGTGCCAGTAGCTGGGAAAGGGGGATCGGGGAGCTGTTTTTT. The V gene is TRBV19, the J gene TRBJ2-2, with D perhaps matching TRBD1 (6 bases). V was cut by 6 bases and J by 7 bases, with 15 bases left in between. The length of the CDR3 is 14 residues. Germline V gene data show CDR1 as LNHDA and CDR2 as SQIVND (reference sequence).

V gene TRBV6-7 combines with J gene TRBJ1-2, with a possible D match to TRBD1 (5 bases). TRBV6-7 is labeled an ORF, and its function is uncertain. The CDR3 has 16 amino acids. Trimming shortened V by 0 bases and J by 8 bases, and 19 bases separated the two germline ends. CDR3 region: CASSYSIRTPRGGYTF. In nucleotides, the CDR3 is TGTGCCAGCAGTTACTCGATTCGGACACCCAGAGGAGGCTACACCTTC.

The chain combines TRBV5-6 with TRBJ1-2, with D perhaps TRBD1 (6 bases). The CDR3 extends over 15 amino acids. V lost 4 bases and J 0 bases, leaving 13 bases between the germline ends. CDR1 and CDR2 (germline): SGHDT, YYEEEE. The CDR3 sequence: CASSPGGQPNYGYTF. The CDR3 DNA is TGTGCCAGCAGCCCGGGGGGACAACCTAACTATGGCTACACCTTC.

The chain couples TRBV9 to TRBJ1-1; 10 positions match TRBD1. The CDR3 has 15 residues. Looked up from germline, CDR1 is SGDLS and CDR2 is YYNGEE. With V trimmed by 4 bases and J by 6 bases, 9 bases remained unmatched. The CDR3 nucleotides are TGTGCCAGCAGCATATCGGACAGGGGGTCTTCTGAAGCTTTCTTT. It yields the protein CASSISDRGSSEAFF.